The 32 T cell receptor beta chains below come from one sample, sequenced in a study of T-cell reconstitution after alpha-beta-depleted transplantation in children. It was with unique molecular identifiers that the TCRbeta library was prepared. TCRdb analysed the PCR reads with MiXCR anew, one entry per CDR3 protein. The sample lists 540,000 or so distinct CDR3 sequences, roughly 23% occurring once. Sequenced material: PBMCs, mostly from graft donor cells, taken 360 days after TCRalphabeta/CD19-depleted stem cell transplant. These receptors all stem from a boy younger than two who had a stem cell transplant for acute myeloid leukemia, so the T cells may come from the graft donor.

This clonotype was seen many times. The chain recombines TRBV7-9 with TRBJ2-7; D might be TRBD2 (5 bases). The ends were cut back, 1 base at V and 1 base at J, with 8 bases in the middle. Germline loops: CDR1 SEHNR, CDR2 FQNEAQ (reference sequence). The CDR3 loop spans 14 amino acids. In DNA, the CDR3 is TGTGCCAGCAGCTTAGATGGGAGATCCTACGAGCAGTACGTC. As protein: CASSLDGRSYEQYV.

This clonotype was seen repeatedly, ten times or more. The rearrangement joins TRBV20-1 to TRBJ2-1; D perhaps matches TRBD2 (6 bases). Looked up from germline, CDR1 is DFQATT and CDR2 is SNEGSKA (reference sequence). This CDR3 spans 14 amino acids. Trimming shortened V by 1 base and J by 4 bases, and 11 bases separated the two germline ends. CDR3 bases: TGCAGTGCTAGAGCGGGGGATCTATACAATGAGCAGTTCTTC. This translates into CSARAGDLYNEQFF.

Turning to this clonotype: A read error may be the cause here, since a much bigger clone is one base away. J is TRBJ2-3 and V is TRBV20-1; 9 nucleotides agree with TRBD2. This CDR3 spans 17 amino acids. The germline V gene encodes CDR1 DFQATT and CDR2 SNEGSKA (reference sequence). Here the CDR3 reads CCVADVGGGAIADTQYF. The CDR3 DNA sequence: TGCTGTGTTGCGGATGTGGGCGGGGGGGCCATCGCAGATACGCAGTATTTT.

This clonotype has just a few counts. The CDR3 loop reads CASSQDDTDTQYF. The CDR3 DNA reads TGCGCCAGCAGCCAAGACGACACAGATACGCAGTATTTT. V gene TRBV4-3 combines with J gene TRBJ2-3; D remains unclear. Germline CDR1 and CDR2: LGHNA and YSLEER. Trimming pared 0 bases from V and 2 bases from J, leaving 3 bases between. The CDR3 runs 13 residues.

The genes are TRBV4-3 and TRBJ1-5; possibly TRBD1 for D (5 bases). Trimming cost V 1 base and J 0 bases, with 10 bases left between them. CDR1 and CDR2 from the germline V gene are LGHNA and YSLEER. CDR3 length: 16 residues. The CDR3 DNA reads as TGCGCCAGCAGCCAAGTTCTGGGGGGTAGCAATCAGCCCCAGCATTTT. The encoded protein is CASSQVLGGSNQPQHF.

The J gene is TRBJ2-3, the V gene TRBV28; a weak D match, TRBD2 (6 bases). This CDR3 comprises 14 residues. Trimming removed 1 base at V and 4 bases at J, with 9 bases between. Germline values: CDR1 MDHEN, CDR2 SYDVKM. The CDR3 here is CASSLFREADTQYF. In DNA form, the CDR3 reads TGTGCCAGCAGTTTATTCAGGGAGGCAGATACGCAGTATTTT. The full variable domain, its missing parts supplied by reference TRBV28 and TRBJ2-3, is DVKVTQSSRYLVKRTGEKVFLECVQDMDHENMFWYRQDPGLGLRLIYFSYDVKMKEKGDIPEGYSVSREKKERFSLILESASTNQTSMYLCASSLFREADTQYFGPGTRLTVL.

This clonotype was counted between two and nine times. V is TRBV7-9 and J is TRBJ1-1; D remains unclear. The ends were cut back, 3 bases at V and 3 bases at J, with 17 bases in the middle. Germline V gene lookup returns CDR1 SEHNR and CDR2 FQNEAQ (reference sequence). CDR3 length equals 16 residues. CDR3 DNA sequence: TGTGCCAGCAGCTTGTGGTTGGCCCCGACGGACACTGAAGCTTTCTTT. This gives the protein CASSLWLAPTDTEAFF.

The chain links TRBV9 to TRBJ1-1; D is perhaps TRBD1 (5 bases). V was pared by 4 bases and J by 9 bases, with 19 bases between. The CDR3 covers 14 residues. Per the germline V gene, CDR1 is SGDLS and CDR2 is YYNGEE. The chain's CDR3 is CASSPRSGGTQAFF. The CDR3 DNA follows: TGTGCCAGCAGCCCCCGTTCTGGGGGGACCCAAGCTTTCTTT.

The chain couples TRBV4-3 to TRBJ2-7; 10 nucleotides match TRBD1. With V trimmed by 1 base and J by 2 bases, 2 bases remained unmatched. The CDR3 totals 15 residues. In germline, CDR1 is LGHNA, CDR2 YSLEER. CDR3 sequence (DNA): TGCGCCAGCAGCCAAGGGACAGGGGGAACCTACGAGCAGTACTTC. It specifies CASSQGTGGTYEQYF.

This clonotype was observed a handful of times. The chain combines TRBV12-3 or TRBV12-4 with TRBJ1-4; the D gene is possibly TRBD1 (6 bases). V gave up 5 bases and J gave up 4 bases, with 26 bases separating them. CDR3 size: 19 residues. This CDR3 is CASSPPHPGARSLNEKLFF. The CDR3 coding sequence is TGTGCCAGCAGTCCACCGCATCCGGGGGCGCGAAGCCTTAATGAAAAACTGTTTTTT.

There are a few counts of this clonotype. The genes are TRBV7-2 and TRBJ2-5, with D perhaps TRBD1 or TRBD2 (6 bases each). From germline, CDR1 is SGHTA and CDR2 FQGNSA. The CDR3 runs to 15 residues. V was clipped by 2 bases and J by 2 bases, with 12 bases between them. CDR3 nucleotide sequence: TGTGCCAGCAGCTTAACCCGGGGGCCTCAAGAGACCCAGTACTTC. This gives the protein CASSLTRGPQETQYF.

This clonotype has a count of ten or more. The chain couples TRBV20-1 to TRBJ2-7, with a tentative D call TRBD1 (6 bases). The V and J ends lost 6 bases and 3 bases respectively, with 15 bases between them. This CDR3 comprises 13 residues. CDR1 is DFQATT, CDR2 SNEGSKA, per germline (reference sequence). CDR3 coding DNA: TGCAGTGCCAGACAGGCGAAGCGCTACGAGCAGTACGTC. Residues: CSARQAKRYEQYV.

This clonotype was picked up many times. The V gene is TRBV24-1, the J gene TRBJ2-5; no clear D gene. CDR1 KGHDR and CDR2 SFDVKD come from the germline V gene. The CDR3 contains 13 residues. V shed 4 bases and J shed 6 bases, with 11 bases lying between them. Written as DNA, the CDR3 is TGTGCCACCAGTGACCTCCTTGCGAAGACCCAGTACTTC. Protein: CATSDLLAKTQYF.

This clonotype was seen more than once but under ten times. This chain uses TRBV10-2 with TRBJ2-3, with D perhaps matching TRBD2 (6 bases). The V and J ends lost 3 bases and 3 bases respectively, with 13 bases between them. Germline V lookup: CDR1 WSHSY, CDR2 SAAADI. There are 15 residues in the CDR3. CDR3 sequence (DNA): TGCGCCAGCAGTGACGGGAGCGTCACAACAGATACGCAGTATTTT. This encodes CASSDGSVTTDTQYF.

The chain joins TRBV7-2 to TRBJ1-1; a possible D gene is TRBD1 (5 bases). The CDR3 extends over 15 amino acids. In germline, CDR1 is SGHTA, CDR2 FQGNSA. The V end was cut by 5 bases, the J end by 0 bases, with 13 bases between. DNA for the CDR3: TGTGCCAGCAGCATTAACAGGCTAATGAACACTGAAGCTTTCTTT. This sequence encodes CASSINRLMNTEAFF. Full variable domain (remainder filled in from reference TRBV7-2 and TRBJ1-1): GAGVSQSPSNKVTEKGKDVELRCDPISGHTALYWYRQSLGQGLEFLIYFQGNSAPDKSGLPSDRFSAERTGGSVSTLTIQRTQQEDSAVYLCASSINRLMNTEAFFGQGTRLTVV.

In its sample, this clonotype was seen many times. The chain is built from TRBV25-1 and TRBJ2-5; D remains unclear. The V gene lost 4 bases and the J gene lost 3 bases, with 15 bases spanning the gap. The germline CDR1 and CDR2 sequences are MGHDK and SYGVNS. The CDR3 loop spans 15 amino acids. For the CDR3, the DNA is TGTGCCAGCAGTGGACCTCTGGGGTCCGAAGAGACCCAGTACTTC. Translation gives CASSGPLGSEETQYF.

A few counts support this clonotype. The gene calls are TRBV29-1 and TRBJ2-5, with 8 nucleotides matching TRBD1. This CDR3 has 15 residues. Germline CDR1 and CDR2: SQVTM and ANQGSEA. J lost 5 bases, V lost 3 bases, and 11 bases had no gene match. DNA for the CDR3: TGCAGCGTTGAGTGGAGGCAGGGGGCGAGGGAGACCCAGTACTTC. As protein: CSVEWRQGARETQYF.

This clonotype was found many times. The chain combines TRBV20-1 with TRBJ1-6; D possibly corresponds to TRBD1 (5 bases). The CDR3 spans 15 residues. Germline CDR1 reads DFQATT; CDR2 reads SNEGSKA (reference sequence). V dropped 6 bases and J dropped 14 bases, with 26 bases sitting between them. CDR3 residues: CSAERAGTGETALHF. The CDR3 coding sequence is TGCAGTGCCGAGAGGGCGGGGACGGGAGAGACGGCCCTCCACTTT.

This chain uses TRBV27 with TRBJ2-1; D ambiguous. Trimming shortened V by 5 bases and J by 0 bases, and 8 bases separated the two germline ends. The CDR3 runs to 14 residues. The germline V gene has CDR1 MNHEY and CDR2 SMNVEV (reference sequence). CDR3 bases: TGTGCCAGCAGTGCTTTTAGCTCCTACAATGAGCAGTTCTTC. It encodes CASSAFSSYNEQFF.

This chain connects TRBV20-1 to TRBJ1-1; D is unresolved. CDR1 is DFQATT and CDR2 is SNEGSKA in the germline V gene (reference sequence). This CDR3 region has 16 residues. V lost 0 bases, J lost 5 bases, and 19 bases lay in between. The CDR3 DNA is TGCAGTGCTAGAGATCTGGCTTCGGGGTTTGGTACTGAAGCTTTCTTT. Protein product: CSARDLASGFGTEAFF.

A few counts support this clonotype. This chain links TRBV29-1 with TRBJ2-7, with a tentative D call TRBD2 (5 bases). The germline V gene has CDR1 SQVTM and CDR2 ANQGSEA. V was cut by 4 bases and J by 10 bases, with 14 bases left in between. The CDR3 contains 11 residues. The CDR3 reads CSVGDGENQYV. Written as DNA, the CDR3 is TGCAGCGTTGGAGACGGGGAAAATCAGTACGTC.

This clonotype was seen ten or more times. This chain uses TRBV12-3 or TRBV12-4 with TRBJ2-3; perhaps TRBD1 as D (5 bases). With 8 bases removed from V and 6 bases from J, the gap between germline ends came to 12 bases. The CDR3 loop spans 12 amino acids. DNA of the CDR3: TGTGCCAGCCGCTCCCCAGGGGATACGCAGTATTTT. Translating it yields CASRSPGDTQYF.

The CDR3 sequence is CSVDGGASGELFF. For the CDR3, the DNA is TGCAGCGTTGATGGGGGGGCGTCCGGGGAGCTGTTTTTT. J is TRBJ2-2 and V is TRBV29-1, with a tentative D call TRBD2 (7 bases). In germline, CDR1 is SQVTM, CDR2 ANQGSEA. The CDR3 spans 13 residues. The V end was cut by 3 bases, the J end by 6 bases, with 11 bases between.

The CDR3 here is CSVENSRYGYTF. The DNA of the CDR3 is TGCAGCGTTGAGAACAGCCGCTATGGCTACACCTTC. The chain carries TRBV29-1 and TRBJ1-2; D not resolved. The germline V gene has CDR1 SQVTM and CDR2 ANQGSEA. Trimming took 3 bases from V and 4 from J, leaving 9 bases between them. This CDR3 region has 12 residues. The full variable domain, in which reference TRBV29-1 and TRBJ1-2 provide the parts outside the CDR3, is SAVISQKPSRDICQRGTSLTIQCQVDSQVTMMFWYRQQPGQSLTLIATANQGSEATYESGFVIDKFPISRPNLTFSTLTVSNMSPEDSSIYLCSVENSRYGYTFGSGTRLTVV.

The CDR3 coding sequence is TGTGCCAGCAGCTCCTCAGGGGGACCACACTCTGGGGCCAACGTCCTGACTTTC. Translating it yields CASSSSGGPHSGANVLTF. The J gene is TRBJ2-6, the V gene TRBV11-1, with 7 nucleotides matching TRBD1. Germline V gene data show CDR1 as SGHAT and CDR2 as FQDESV (reference sequence). The CDR3 has 18 amino acids. V lost 4 bases, J lost 0 bases, and 9 bases stayed unmatched.

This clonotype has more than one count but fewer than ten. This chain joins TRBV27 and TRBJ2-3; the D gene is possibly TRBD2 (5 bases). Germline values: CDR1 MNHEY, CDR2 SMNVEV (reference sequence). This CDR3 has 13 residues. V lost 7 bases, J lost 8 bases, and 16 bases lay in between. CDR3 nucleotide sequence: TGTGCCAGCACCCAACTAGGGCTTGCTACGCAGTATTTT. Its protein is CASTQLGLATQYF.

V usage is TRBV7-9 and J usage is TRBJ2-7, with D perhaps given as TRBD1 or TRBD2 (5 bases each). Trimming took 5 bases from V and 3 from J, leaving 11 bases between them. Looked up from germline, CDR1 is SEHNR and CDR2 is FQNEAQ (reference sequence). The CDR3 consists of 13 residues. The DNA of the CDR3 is TGTGCCAGCAGCCCAAGGGGAGACTACGAGCAGTACTTC. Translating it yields CASSPRGDYEQYF.

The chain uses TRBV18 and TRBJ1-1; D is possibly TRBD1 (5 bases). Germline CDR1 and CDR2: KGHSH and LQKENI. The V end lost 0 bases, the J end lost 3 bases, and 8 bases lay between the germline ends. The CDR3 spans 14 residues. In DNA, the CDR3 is TGTGCCAGCTCACCACCACAGGAGTACACTGAAGCTTTCTTT. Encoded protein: CASSPPQEYTEAFF.

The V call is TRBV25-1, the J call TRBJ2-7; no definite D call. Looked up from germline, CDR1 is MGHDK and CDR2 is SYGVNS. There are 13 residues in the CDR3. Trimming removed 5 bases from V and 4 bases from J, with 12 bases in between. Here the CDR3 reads CASSHRASYEQYF. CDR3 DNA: TGTGCCAGCAGTCACCGGGCCTCGTACGAGCAGTACTTC.

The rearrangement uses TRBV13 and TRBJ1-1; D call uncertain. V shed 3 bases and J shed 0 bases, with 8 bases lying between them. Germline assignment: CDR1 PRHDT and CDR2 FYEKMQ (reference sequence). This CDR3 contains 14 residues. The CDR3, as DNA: TGTGCCAGCAGCTTTCGGCAGCTGAACACTGAAGCTTTCTTT. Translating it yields CASSFRQLNTEAFF.

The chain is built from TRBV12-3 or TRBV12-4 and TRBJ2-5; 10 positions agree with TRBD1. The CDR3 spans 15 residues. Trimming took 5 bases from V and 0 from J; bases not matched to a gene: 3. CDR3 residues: CASSADRGYQETQYF. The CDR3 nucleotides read TGTGCCAGCAGTGCGGACAGGGGGTACCAAGAGACCCAGTACTTC.

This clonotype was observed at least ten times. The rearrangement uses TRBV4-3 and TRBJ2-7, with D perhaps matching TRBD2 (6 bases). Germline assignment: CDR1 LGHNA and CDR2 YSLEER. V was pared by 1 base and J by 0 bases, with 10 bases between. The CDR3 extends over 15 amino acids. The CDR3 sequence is CASSQGGGISYEQYF. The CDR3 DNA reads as TGCGCCAGCAGCCAAGGGGGCGGGATCTCCTACGAGCAGTACTTC.